This TCR beta chain emerged from a study of beta chain features in type 1 diabetes. Across the study: Patients shared similar age, gender and cell yields with healthy donors. Whole-study findings and limits: Significant though moderate, a shortening of TCRB CDR3s appeared in all four CD4+ subsets of Type 1 diabetes patients.

Every donor had blood drawn once into heparin, about 116 mL on average. Investigators reverse transcribed all isolated RNA, so they sequenced expressed TCRB transcripts. Several million reads on average were seen across naive, central memory and regulatory T cell samples. Assay used: immunoSEQ multiplex PCR; TCRdb lists only in-frame clones, some missing. The data show about 660,000 clones, roughly 13% seen once. This clone was picked up a small number of times. As yet, its antigen is unknown. The CDR3 is made up of 14 amino acids. CDR1 is SQVTM, CDR2 ANQGSEA, per germline. Trimming took off 4 bases at V and 1 base at J, with 13 bases between the two ends.

The chain employs TRBV29-1 and TRBJ2-5; D is perhaps TRBD1 (6 bases). Sample: naive CD4+ T cells from blood. The source of this sequence is a man aged 18 to 35 with type 1 diabetes. CDR3 loop: CSVVPTGSQETQYF. As DNA, the CDR3 is TGCAGCGTTGTCCCCACAGGGTCCCAAGAGACCCAGTACTTC.